What follows is one T cell receptor beta chain and its context. Its specific antigen is unknown. Possible read error: a much larger clone is one base away. The TCR beta CDR3 regions were amplified from RNA transcripts. A first-round RT-PCR of the TCR CDR3 used the HTBI primer set with the Qiagen OneStep RT-PCR kit. A second multiplex PCR round built the libraries, followed by size selection and purification. Libraries were sequenced paired-end with 100 bp reads on an Illumina HiSeq2000. The study's own analysis went as follows. SOAPnuke was used to process the raw data, removing reads that contained adapters or uncalled bases, had a mean Phred below 15, or lacked an exact match to the constant primer or identifier. COPE v1.2.5 was used to merge high-quality paired reads, and clonotypes were defined as unique nucleotide sequences. MiTCR v1.1 was used to align the clonotypes against IMGT TRBV, TRBD and TRBJ reference segments. The analysis was restricted to V-J combinations with a frequency above 0.0001, which together covered 99.2% of the repertoires. The TCS score was defined as the ratio of F50 (clonal expansion) to E x V (chaos), calculated using BLOSUM62-based TCRdist between CDR3 peptides within each V-J. Welch's t-statistics and random forest reduced just over 500 V-J features to roughly 13, which were used in a naive Bayes classifier (R e1071). TCRdb itself trimmed the public reads at Q25 with fastp, ran MiXCR and retained productive beta chains. CDR3 protein duplicates are merged, each entry listing the most common genes and DNA. The V and J calls were not made by the authors but by TCRdb's processing. For this sample there are around 690,000 distinct CDR3 sequences; roughly 20% appear just once. The top ten clones comprise under 35% of the sample.

These data are taken from a study of T cells in Graves' hyperthyroidism and ophthalmopathy (dated by TCRdb to between 2019 and 2020). In the study overall: Peripheral blood was collected at initial diagnosis, before any treatment. To identify distinguishing TCR V-J signatures, a discovery cohort of around 100 patients was used, comprising 40 to 45 with Graves' ophthalmopathy and under 60 with stable Graves' hyperthyroidism. Whether ophthalmopathy could be predicted prospectively was tested in an independent validation cohort made up of under 20 hyperthyroidism patients plus 17 patients who later progressed to ophthalmopathy. The 75 to 100 discovery patients were randomly divided into training and test sets at a 7:3 ratio. In more than 5 Graves' hyperthyroidism patients, the study also compared T-cell repertoires from thyroid tissue with T-cell repertoires from blood. After blood sampling, hyperthyroidism patients were treated with methimazole at a starting dose of 30 mg daily, and ophthalmopathy patients were treated with high-dose intravenous methylprednisolone. The paper reports TCR Vbeta CDR3 sequencing of approximately 140 peripheral blood samples: around 45 ophthalmopathy, fewer than 85 hyperthyroidism and some 17 progressor patients. The paper's findings and limits, for the study overall: Most expanded thyroid clonotypes (frequency above 0.001) were also found in blood, which suggests that blood repertoires may mirror thyroid immune responses. In cross-validation, a model built on a 13 V-J signature told ophthalmopathy apart from stable hyperthyroidism with 85% to 90% sensitivity and roughly 82% specificity, and in testing the same model reached 80%/75%. Sample size was not statistically predetermined, and blinding of investigators to group allocation was not performed. During validation, the model predicted progression to ophthalmopathy a median of approximately 6 months ahead of onset, with approximately 70% sensitivity and under 85% specificity.

The CDR3 holds 17 amino acids from the cysteine to the phenylalanine. Kept here is only the CDR3 DNA, which spans 51 bases and is read in frame from base 1. CDR1 and CDR2, looked up from the germline V gene, are MDHEN and SYDVKM. Moderately to severely active disease, a Clinical Activity Score of at least 3, a NOSPECS grade of at least 4, and a duration under 3 months were present in ophthalmopathy patients. Patients with uncontrolled infections, other autoimmune diseases, pregnancy or lactation were excluded. Diagnoses relied on clinical symptoms, serum thyroxine and TRAb, thyroid ultrasound and orbital computed tomography. Ficoll-Paque density gradient centrifugation was used to isolate PBMCs from approximately 11 ml of fresh peripheral blood. Trizol reagent was used to extract total RNA, and RNA quality was then checked on an Agilent 2100 Bioanalyzer.

This sequence was found in a man aged 30 to 45 with Graves' ophthalmopathy. The chain was built from TRBV28 and TRBJ2-3, with TRBD2 matching 9 junction bases. The sample was blood. The sequence in DNA is TGTGTCAGCAGTACCCCTCAGGGGCTAGCGGGAATTGGTACGCAGTATTTT. It encodes CVSSTPQGLAGIGTQYF.